The 2 T cell receptor beta chains below come from one sample, sequenced in a study of tumor-infiltrating lymphocytes in primary liver carcinoma. A primer in the constant region served to generate TCR beta cDNA from approximately 460 ng of total RNA. Construction of TCR beta libraries relied on three successive nested multiplex PCR rounds employing slightly modified ARM-PCR. The first two PCR rounds used TRBV1-TRBV30 forward primers with a C-beta reverse primer, about 10 cycles each. TCRdb reprocessed the multiplex PCR reads with MiXCR, giving one entry per CDR3 protein. The table has more than 95,000 distinct CDR3 sequences, 50% to 80% seen once. DNA and RNA were both co-extracted from approximately 20-30 mg of bulk tissue that had not been sorted. The sequenced sample consisted of liver tumor tissue from sampling region 3. As to subset: tumor region T3, left-lateral pole. The receptor source for this set is a woman aged 60 to 75 with primary liver carcinoma and hepatitis B virus infection.

Regarding this clonotype: Just one base apart from a much larger clone, this may be a read error. The V call is TRBV11-2, the J call TRBJ1-1; unclear D gene. Germline loops: CDR1 SGHAT, CDR2 FQNNGV. V lost 7 bases and J lost 4, with 13 bases in between. The CDR3 contains 13 residues. The CDR3 spells CASILAGITEAFF. In DNA, the CDR3 is TGTGCCAGCATCTTGGCAGGAATCACTGAAGCTTTCTTT.

This chain links TRBV29-1 with TRBJ2-1, with D maybe TRBD1 (5 bases). CDR1 SQVTM and CDR2 ANQGSEA come from the germline V gene. This CDR3 contains 12 residues. In DNA, the CDR3 is TGCAGTTACAGGATTGATTACAATGAGCAGTTCTTC. Its protein product is CSYRIDYNEQFF.